This T cell receptor (beta chain) came from a study of cytomegalovirus exposure and HLA in healthy donors. The study's findings and limits: In vitro, a few CMV-associated chains proved specific for CMV antigens.

PCR was performed using 60 Vbeta and 13 Jbeta primers. Generated by immunoSEQ multiplex PCR, the TCRdb table keeps only in-frame clones and is missing some. This table holds approximately 150,000 clones, about 70% found once. CDR1 and CDR2 from the germline V gene are LNHDA and SQIVND (reference sequence). The V and J ends lost 3 bases and 10 bases respectively, with 24 bases between them. The CDR3 is made up of 17 amino acids. Comments on this clone: Its target is not known.

The sequenced sample consisted of PBMCs. The source is a middle-aged woman in good health and CMV-seronegative. V usage is TRBV19 and J usage is TRBJ1-4; D may be TRBD1 (6 bases). The CDR3 spells CASSMSIPGQLLGKLFF. Written as DNA, the CDR3 is TGTGCCAGTAGTATGAGTATCCCCGGACAGCTTTTGGGAAAACTGTTTTTT.